This TCR beta chain was observed in a study of post-analysis software for immune sequencing data. Study-level background: Relapsing-remitting, secondary progressive and progressive-relapsing courses of multiple sclerosis were included.

The CDR3 runs 13 residues. Germline lookup yields CDR1 SQVTM and CDR2 ANQGSEA. The ends were cut back, 4 bases at V and 5 bases at J, with 12 bases in the middle. A word on this clonotype: Its antigen is not known. A much more abundant neighbour one base away suggests this may be a read error.

The study's findings and limits: F measure showed strong co-clustering of same-batch samples. Five TRBV segments, including TRBV5-6, TRBV5-1 and TRBV20-1, were more frequent in patients than controls. Diversity measured as normalized Chao1 was significantly lower in multiple sclerosis patients than in controls.

Unique molecular identifiers tagged the TCR beta cDNA libraries. Input amounts of 1 to 10 million T cells were used. These gave about 500,000 cDNA molecules, so each molecule approximated one T cell. TCRdb used MiXCR to reprocess the PCR reads, holding one entry per CDR3 protein. This table holds roughly 800,000 distinct CDR3 sequences, around 27% found once. V is TRBV29-1 and J is TRBJ2-1; D is uncertain. The sequenced material came from blood. The clonotype was recovered from a girl aged 10-17 years with multiple sclerosis. The CDR3 is CSVGDLVNNEQFF. In nucleotides, the CDR3 is TGCAGCGTTGGAGACCTGGTAAACAATGAGCAGTTCTTC.